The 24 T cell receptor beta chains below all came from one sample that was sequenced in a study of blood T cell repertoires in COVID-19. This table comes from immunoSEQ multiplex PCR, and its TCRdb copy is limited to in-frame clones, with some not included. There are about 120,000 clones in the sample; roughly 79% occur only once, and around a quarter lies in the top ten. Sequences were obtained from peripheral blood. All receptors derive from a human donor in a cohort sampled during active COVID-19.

This CDR3 is CSVFWRTDTQYF. The CDR3 region has the DNA TGCAGCGTTTTTTGGCGCACAGATACGCAGTATTTT. This chain links TRBV29-1 with TRBJ2-3; no definite D call. The CDR3 runs 12 residues. The germline CDR1 and CDR2 sequences are SQVTM and ANQGSEA. V gave up 5 bases and J gave up 1 base, with 7 bases separating them.

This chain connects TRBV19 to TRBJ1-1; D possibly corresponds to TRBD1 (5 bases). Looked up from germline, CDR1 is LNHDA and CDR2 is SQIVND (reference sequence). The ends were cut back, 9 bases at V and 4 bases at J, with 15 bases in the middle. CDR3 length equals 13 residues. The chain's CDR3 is CASAREGITEAFF. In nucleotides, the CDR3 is TGTGCCAGCGCGAGGGAGGGGATCACTGAAGCTTTCTTT.

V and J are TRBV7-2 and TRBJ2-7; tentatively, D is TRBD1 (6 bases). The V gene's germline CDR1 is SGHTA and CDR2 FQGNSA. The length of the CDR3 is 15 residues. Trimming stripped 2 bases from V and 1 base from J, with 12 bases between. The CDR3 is CASSLQKGVSYEQYF. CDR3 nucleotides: TGTGCCAGCAGCTTACAAAAGGGGGTGTCCTACGAGCAGTACTTC.

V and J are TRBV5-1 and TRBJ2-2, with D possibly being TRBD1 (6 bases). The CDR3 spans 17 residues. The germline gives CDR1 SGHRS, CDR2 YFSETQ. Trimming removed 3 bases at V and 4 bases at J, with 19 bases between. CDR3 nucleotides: TGCGCCAGCAGCTCGGGGTTAACAGGGTTGGTCACCGGGGAGCTGTTTTTT. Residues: CASSSGLTGLVTGELFF.

The CDR3 is CASSFKDRSSGANVLTF. The CDR3 nucleotides are TGTGCCAGCAGCTTTAAGGACAGGAGCTCTGGGGCCAACGTCCTGACTTTC. The V call is TRBV5-4, the J call TRBJ2-6; 7 bases are shared with TRBD1. Per germline, CDR1 SGHNT and CDR2 YYREEE (reference sequence). There are 17 residues in the CDR3. V lost 2 bases to trimming and J lost 0 bases; unmatched junction nucleotides: 5.

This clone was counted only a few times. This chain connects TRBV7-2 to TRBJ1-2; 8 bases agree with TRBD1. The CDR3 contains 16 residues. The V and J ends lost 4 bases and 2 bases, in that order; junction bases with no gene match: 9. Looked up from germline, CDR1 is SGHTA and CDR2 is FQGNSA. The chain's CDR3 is CASSSINDRGNYGYTF. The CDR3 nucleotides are TGTGCCAGCAGCTCCATTAACGACAGGGGAAACTATGGCTACACCTTC.

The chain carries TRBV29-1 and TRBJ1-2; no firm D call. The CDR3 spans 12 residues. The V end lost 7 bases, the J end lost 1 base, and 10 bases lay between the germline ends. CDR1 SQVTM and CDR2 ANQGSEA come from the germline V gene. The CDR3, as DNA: TGCAGCGGCGGCAGCTATAACTATGGCTACACCTTC. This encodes CSGGSYNYGYTF.

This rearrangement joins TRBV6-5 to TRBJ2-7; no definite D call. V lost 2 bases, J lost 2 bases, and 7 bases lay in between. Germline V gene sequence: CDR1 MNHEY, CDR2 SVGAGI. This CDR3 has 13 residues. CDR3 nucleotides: TGTGCCAGCAGTTACGATAGAACCTACGAGCAGTACTTC. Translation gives CASSYDRTYEQYF.

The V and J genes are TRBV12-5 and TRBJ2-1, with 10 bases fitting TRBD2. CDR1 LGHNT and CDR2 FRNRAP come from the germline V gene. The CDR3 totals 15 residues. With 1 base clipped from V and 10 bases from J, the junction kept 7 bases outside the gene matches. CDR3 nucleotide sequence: TGTGCTAGTGGTTTGGGGCTAGCGGGAGACAGCGAGCAGTTCTTC. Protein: CASGLGLAGDSEQFF.

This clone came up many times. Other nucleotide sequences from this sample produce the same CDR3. The CDR3 reads CASTPRGRDQPQHF. CDR3 nucleotides: TGTGCCAGTACCCCAAGGGGCAGGGATCAGCCCCAGCATTTT. The V call is TRBV19, the J call TRBJ1-5, with TRBD1 as a possible D gene (5 bases). The CDR3 covers 14 residues. V was trimmed by 7 bases and J by 5 bases, leaving 15 bases between them. Looked up from germline, CDR1 is LNHDA and CDR2 is SQIVND (reference sequence).

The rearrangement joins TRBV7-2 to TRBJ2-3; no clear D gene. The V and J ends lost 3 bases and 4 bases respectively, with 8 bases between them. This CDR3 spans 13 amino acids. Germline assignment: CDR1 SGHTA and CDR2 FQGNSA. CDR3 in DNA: TGTGCCAGCAGCTTGTCAGTCGCAGATACGCAGTATTTT. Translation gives CASSLSVADTQYF.

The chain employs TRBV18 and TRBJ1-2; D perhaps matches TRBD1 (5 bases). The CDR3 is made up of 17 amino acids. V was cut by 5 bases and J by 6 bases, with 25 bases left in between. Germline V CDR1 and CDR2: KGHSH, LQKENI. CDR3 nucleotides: TGTGCCAGCTCATCCGGGGGGATCTCACCTAACTATGATGGCTACACCTTC. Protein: CASSSGGISPNYDGYTF.

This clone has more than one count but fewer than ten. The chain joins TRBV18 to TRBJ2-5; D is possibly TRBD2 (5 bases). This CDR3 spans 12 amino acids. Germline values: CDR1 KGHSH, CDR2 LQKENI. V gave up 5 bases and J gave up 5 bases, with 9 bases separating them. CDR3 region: CASSTGYETQYF. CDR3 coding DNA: TGTGCCAGCTCAACGGGGTACGAGACCCAGTACTTC.

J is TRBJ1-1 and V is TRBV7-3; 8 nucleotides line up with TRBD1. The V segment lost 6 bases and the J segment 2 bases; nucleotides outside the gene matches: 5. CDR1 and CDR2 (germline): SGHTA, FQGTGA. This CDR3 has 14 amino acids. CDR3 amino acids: CASSAGGQNTEAFF. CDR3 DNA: TGTGCCAGCAGTGCAGGGGGCCAAAACACTGAAGCTTTCTTT.

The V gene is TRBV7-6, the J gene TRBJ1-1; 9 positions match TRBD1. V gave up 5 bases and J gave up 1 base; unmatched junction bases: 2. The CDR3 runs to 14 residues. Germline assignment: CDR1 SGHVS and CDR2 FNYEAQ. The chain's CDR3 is CASSPGQGNTEAFF. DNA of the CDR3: TGTGCCAGCAGCCCGGGACAGGGGAACACTGAAGCTTTCTTT.

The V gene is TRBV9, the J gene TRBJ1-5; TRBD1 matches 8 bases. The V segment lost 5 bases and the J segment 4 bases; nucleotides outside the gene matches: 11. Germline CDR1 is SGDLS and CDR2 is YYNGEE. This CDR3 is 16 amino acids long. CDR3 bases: TGTGCCAGCAGTGCCGGACAGGGTGGTTGGAATCAGCCCCAGCATTTT. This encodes CASSAGQGGWNQPQHF.

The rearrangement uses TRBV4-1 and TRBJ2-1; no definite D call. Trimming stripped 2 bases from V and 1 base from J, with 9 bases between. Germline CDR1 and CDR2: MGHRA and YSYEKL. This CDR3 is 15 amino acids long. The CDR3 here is CASSQPLSSYNEQFF. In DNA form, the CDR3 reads TGCGCCAGCAGCCAACCCCTGAGTTCCTACAATGAGCAGTTCTTC.

CDR3 sequence: CASSLGQGATGTEAFF. As DNA, the CDR3 is TGTGCCAGCAGCCTGGGACAGGGGGCAACGGGTACTGAAGCTTTCTTT. V is TRBV3-1 (or the pseudogene TRBV3-2) and J is TRBJ1-1; 12 nucleotides line up with TRBD1. The CDR3 is 16 residues long. The V gene end was trimmed by 4 bases and the J gene end by 5 bases; junction bases not matched to a gene: 8. CDR1 is LGHDT and CDR2 is YNNKEL in the germline V gene (reference sequence).

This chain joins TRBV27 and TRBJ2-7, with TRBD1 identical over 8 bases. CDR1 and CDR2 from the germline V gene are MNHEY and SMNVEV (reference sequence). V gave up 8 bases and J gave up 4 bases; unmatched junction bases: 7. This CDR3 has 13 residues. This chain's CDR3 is CASADRVVYEQYF. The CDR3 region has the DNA TGTGCCAGCGCGGACAGGGTCGTATACGAGCAGTACTTC.

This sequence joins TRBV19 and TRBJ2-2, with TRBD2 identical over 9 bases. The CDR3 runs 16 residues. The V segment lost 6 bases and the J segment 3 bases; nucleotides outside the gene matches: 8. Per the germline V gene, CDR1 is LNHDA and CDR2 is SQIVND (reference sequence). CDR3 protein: CASRSSGTTDTGELFF. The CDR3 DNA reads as TGTGCCAGTAGGTCTAGCGGGACTACCGACACCGGGGAGCTGTTTTTT.

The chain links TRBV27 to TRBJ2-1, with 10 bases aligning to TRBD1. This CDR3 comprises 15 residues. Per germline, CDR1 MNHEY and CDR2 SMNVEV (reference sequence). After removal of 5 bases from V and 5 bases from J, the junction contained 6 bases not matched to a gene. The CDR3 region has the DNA TGTGCCAGCAGTGGACGACAGGGGGCTAACAATGAGCAGTTCTTC. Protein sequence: CASSGRQGANNEQFF.

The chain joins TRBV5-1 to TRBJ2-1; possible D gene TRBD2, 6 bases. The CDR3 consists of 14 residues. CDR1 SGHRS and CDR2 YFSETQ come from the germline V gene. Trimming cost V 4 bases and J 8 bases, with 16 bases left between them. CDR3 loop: CASSTSGDADEQFF. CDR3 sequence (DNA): TGCGCCAGCAGCACCTCGGGAGATGCGGATGAGCAGTTCTTC.

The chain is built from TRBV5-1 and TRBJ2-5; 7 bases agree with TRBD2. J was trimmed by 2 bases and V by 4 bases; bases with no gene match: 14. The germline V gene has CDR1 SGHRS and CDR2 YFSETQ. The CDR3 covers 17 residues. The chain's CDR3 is CASSMTGGGQWQETQYF. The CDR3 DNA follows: TGCGCCAGCAGCATGACGGGGGGAGGGCAGTGGCAAGAGACCCAGTACTTC.

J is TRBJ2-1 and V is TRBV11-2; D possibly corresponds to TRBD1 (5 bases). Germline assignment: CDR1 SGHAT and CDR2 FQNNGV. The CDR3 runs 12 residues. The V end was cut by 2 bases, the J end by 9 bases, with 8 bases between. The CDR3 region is CASSLQGIEQFF. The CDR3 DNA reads TGTGCCAGCAGCTTACAGGGAATTGAGCAGTTCTTC. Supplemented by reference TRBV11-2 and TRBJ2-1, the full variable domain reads EAGVAQSPRYKIIEKRQSVAFWCNPISGHATLYWYQQILGQGPKLLIQFQNNGVVDDSQLPKDRFSAERLKGVDSTLKIQPAKLEDSAVYLCASSLQGIEQFFGPGTRLTVL.